These T cell receptor beta chains were read from a single sample in a study of shared T cell receptors in the human thymus. Assay: immunoSEQ multiplex PCR; the TCRdb copy retains only in-frame clones and omits some. The top ten hold 0.0085% to 0.012% of the sample, which has about 660,000 clones, 88% seen once. This sample also belongs to another study, concerning human thymus T cells.

Sequencing was done on a sample of thymocytes. The receptors derive from a boy in the first two years of life with a congenital heart defect. CDR3s include the opening cysteine and the closing phenylalanine or tryptophan. A D gene is named only where the DNA matches it firmly. The size of a clone is reported for some rows only, either as once, few or many, or as a class for expanded clones.

once	TRBV7-8	.	TRBJ2-5	CASSSVGDQGTQYF	TGTGCCAGCAGCTCGGTGGGTGACCAGGGGACCCAGTACTTC
.	TRBV10-3	TRBD1	TRBJ2-5	CAISYRGHVETQYF	TGTGCCATCAGTTACAGGGGGCACGTGGAGACCCAGTACTTC
.	TRBV5-6	TRBD2	TRBJ2-1	CASSSGGGWRYEQFF	TGTGCCAGCAGCTCGGGCGGGGGTTGGAGGTATGAGCAGTTCTTC
.	TRBV28	.	TRBJ2-1	CASSLNTDPRRNRDEQFF	TGTGCCAGCAGTCTAAATACTGACCCTAGAAGAAATCGCGATGAGCAGTTCTTC
.	TRBV5-6	TRBD1	TRBJ2-7	CASSPGTAGYREQYF	TGTGCCAGCAGCCCCGGGACAGCTGGCTATAGGGAGCAGTACTTC
few	TRBV28	.	TRBJ1-2	CASSLGAGIRGYTF	TGTGCCAGCAGTTTAGGGGCAGGAATTCGCGGCTACACCTTC
.	TRBV7-3	.	TRBJ2-1	CASSLKGLQSDEQFF	TGTGCCAGCAGCTTAAAGGGGCTCCAATCTGATGAGCAGTTCTTC
.	TRBV7-8	.	TRBJ2-1	CASSSGVGYQSSYNEQFF	TGTGCCAGCAGCTCCGGGGTTGGGTACCAAAGCTCCTACAATGAGCAGTTCTTC
.	TRBV28	TRBD2	TRBJ2-7	CASSSTSGGSYEQYF	TGTGCCAGCAGTTCCACTAGCGGGGGATCCTACGAGCAGTACTTC
.	TRBV9	.	TRBJ1-1	CASSRQEDTEAFF	TGTGCCAGCAGCCGACAGGAGGACACTGAAGCTTTCTTT
.	TRBV7-9	.	TRBJ2-5	CASSLAGAVDGPQETQYF	TGTGCCAGCAGCTTAGCGGGGGCCGTGGACGGACCCCAAGAGACCCAGTACTTC
.	TRBV5-6	TRBD1	TRBJ2-3	CASSEDREVDTQYF	TGTGCCAGCAGCGAGGACAGGGAGGTAGATACGCAGTATTTT
.	TRBV18	TRBD1	TRBJ1-2	CASLGQRTFRF	TGTGCCAGCCTGGGACAGCGTACATTCCGCTTC
few	TRBV28	TRBD1	TRBJ1-5	CASLTGASNQPQHF	TGTGCCAGCTTGACAGGGGCGTCCAATCAGCCCCAGCATTTT
.	TRBV4-1	.	TRBJ1-5	CASSQDYRGGKMYSNQPQHF	TGCGCCAGCAGCCAAGATTATCGGGGGGGGAAAATGTATAGCAATCAGCCCCAGCATTTT
.	TRBV12-5	TRBD1	TRBJ1-4	CASGFARQGFLNEKLFF	TGTGCTAGTGGTTTCGCCCGACAGGGGTTCCTTAATGAAAAACTGTTTTTT
.	TRBV11-2	TRBD1	TRBJ2-5	CASSLEARGSVETQYF	TGTGCCAGCAGCTTAGAAGCCAGGGGGTCCGTAGAGACCCAGTACTTC
.	TRBV5-6	TRBD1	TRBJ2-7	CASSSSRTGGKYEQYF	TGTGCCAGCAGCTCTTCACGGACAGGGGGTAAATACGAGCAGTACTTC
.	TRBV7-8	TRBD1	TRBJ2-3	CASSIKPGQGTDTQYF	TGTGCCAGCAGCATTAAACCGGGACAGGGGACAGATACGCAGTATTTT
.	TRBV7-9	TRBD2	TRBJ2-1	CASSGGTSGYNEQFF	TGTGCCAGCAGCGGAGGGACTAGCGGGTACAATGAGCAGTTCTTC
.	TRBV27	TRBD1	TRBJ2-1	CASSLSTGYVVHEQFF	TGTGCCAGCAGTTTATCGACAGGGTATGTTGTCCATGAGCAGTTCTTC
once	TRBV7-2	TRBD1	TRBJ2-3	CASSGDRGQEREWKDTQYF	TGTGCCAGCAGCGGGGACAGGGGGCAGGAGCGGGAGTGGAAAGATACGCAGTATTTT
.	TRBV7-8	.	TRBJ2-5	CASSLGAGGETQYF	TGTGCCAGCAGCTTAGGGGCGGGCGGGGAGACCCAGTACTTC
.	TRBV9	TRBD1	TRBJ1-1	CASSAGQGWNTEAFF	TGTGCCAGCAGCGCGGGACAGGGATGGAACACTGAAGCTTTCTTT
.	TRBV7-2	TRBD1	TRBJ1-4	CASSLVSDRNEKLFF	TGTGCCAGCAGCTTAGTGTCGGACAGGAATGAAAAACTGTTTTTT
.	TRBV13	.	TRBJ2-7	CASSPSYEQYF	TGTGCCAGCAGCCCATCCTACGAGCAGTACTTC
few	TRBV5-4	.	TRBJ2-4	CASSSPDQKAKNIQYF	TGTGCCAGCAGCTCGCCCGATCAGAAGGCCAAAAACATTCAGTACTTC
.	TRBV19	.	TRBJ1-1	CASSTSRMGGRTEAFF	TGTGCCAGTAGTACCTCCCGGATGGGGGGTAGGACTGAAGCTTTCTTT
.	TRBV5-3	.	TRBJ2-7	CARSAHYEQYF	TGTGCCAGAAGCGCGCACTACGAGCAGTACTTC
.	TRBV6-1	.	TRBJ2-7	CASTHDRRTSYEQYF	TGTGCCAGCACCCACGACAGGCGCACATCCTACGAGCAGTACTTC
.	TRBV6-5	TRBD1	TRBJ1-5	CASRRGQGGGQPQHF	TGTGCCAGCAGGCGGGGACAGGGAGGTGGACAGCCCCAGCATTTT
.	TRBV28	TRBD2	TRBJ2-7	CASRLGTSKGYEQYF	TGTGCCAGCAGACTCGGGACTAGCAAGGGCTACGAGCAGTACTTC
.	TRBV27	TRBD2	TRBJ2-1	CASSLSNSGRCNEQFF	TGTGCCAGCAGTTTATCGAATAGCGGGAGGTGCAATGAGCAGTTCTTC
.	TRBV27	.	TRBJ2-7	CASSSGTVSSYEQYF	TGTGCCAGCAGTTCGGGGACTGTCAGCTCCTACGAGCAGTACTTC
few	TRBV4-3	.	TRBJ1-1	CASSQSRGEDTEAFF	TGCGCCAGCAGCCAGAGCCGGGGGGAAGACACTGAAGCTTTCTTT
.	TRBV6-1	.	TRBJ2-6	CASTDRGGPGANVLTF	TGTGCCAGCACTGACAGGGGAGGGCCTGGGGCCAACGTCCTGACTTTC
.	TRBV28	TRBD1	TRBJ2-7	CASSPGTAEQYF	TGTGCCAGCAGTCCCGGGACAGCCGAGCAGTACTTC
.	TRBV9	TRBD2	TRBJ2-3	CASSVATSGTTDTQYF	TGTGCCAGCAGCGTCGCCACTAGCGGTACCACAGATACGCAGTATTTT
.	TRBV25-1	.	TRBJ1-1	CASSELGGLNTEAFF	TGTGCCAGCAGTGAATTGGGGGGATTGAACACTGAAGCTTTCTTT
.	TRBV6-1	.	TRBJ1-5	CASSEVRGISNQPQHF	TGTGCCAGCAGTGAAGTTCGGGGGATTAGCAATCAGCCCCAGCATTTT
.	TRBV6-5	TRBD1	TRBJ2-7	CASRAGTGVFYEQYF	TGTGCCAGCAGAGCCGGGACAGGGGTGTTCTACGAGCAGTACTTC
.	TRBV29-1	TRBD2	TRBJ2-7	CSVGPSSGSSYEQYF	TGCAGCGTTGGTCCTTCTAGCGGGAGCTCCTACGAGCAGTACTTC
.	TRBV7-2	.	TRBJ2-7	CASSEGSYEQYF	TGTGCCAGCAGCGAGGGCTCCTACGAGCAGTACTTC
.	TRBV5-8	TRBD2	TRBJ2-3	CASSLMTSGEEGDTQYF	TGTGCCAGCAGCTTAATGACTAGCGGAGAAGAAGGAGATACGCAGTATTTT
.	TRBV20-1	.	TRBJ2-4	CSPVLDIQYF	TGCAGCCCAGTGTTGGACATTCAGTACTTC
.	TRBV11-2	TRBD2	TRBJ2-2	CASSRLGGGGELFF	TGTGCCAGCAGCCGTCTCGGGGGGGGAGGGGAGCTGTTTTTT
.	TRBV6-5	.	TRBJ2-1	CASSYSANPGYNEQFF	TGTGCCAGCAGTTACTCGGCCAACCCAGGCTACAATGAGCAGTTCTTC
.	TRBV5-1	TRBD2	TRBJ2-1	CASSLSEPGLAELSYNEQFF	TGCGCCAGCAGCTTGAGCGAGCCGGGACTAGCGGAACTTTCCTACAATGAGCAGTTCTTC